The 24 T cell receptor beta chains presented below share a single source sample, sequenced in a study of response to subunit inactivated influenza vaccine. TCRdb called the RT-PCR reads again in MiXCR, with one record for every CDR3 protein. The data contain about 170,000 distinct CDR3 sequences, over 9.5% of them singletons. The same data also went into a second study, on T cells expressing NK-cell markers. Per that study: The TCR beta cDNA came from 5'RACE template switching with UMIs.

Material: CD8+ T cells sorted from PBMCs, obtained 11 to 12 days after vaccination. These receptors were obtained from a man aged 45-65 years who received an inactivated influenza vaccine.

This clonotype was observed a handful of times. This chain links TRBV24-1 with TRBJ2-2; TRBD1 is a possible D gene (5 bases). The CDR3 is made up of 13 amino acids. The germline V gene encodes CDR1 KGHDR and CDR2 SFDVKD. Trimming shortened V by 9 bases and J by 9 bases, and 16 bases separated the two germline ends. CDR3 residues: CATSLTGSRELFF. In nucleotides, the CDR3 is TGTGCCACCTCATTAACAGGTAGTCGGGAGCTGTTTTTT.

This clonotype was detected ten times or more. The chain couples TRBV4-1 to TRBJ1-1; 9 bases are shared with TRBD1. The germline gives CDR1 MGHRA, CDR2 YSYEKL. The V and J ends lost 1 base and 0 bases, in that order; junction bases with no gene match: 3. CDR3 length: 16 amino acids. The CDR3 DNA is TGCGCCAGCAGCCAAGTACAGGGGGCCGTGAACACTGAAGCTTTCTTT. It codes for CASSQVQGAVNTEAFF.

The chain links TRBV3-1 to TRBJ2-1; no firm D call. Trimming pared 0 bases from V and 6 bases from J, leaving 18 bases between. The CDR3 is made up of 17 amino acids. CDR1 is LGHDT and CDR2 is YNNKEL in the germline V gene (reference sequence). CDR3 sequence reads: CASSQDFRVVLVNEQFF. CDR3 DNA sequence: TGTGCCAGCAGCCAAGATTTTAGGGTTGTCCTTGTCAATGAGCAGTTCTTC.

A few counts support this clonotype. V and J are TRBV18 and TRBJ1-1; D uncertain. In germline, CDR1 is KGHSH, CDR2 LQKENI. The V and J ends lost 1 base and 2 bases respectively, with 14 bases between them. The CDR3 runs to 16 residues. The CDR3 sequence: CASSPLGWAGNTEAFF. The CDR3 bases are TGTGCCAGCTCACCACTCGGTTGGGCCGGAAACACTGAAGCTTTCTTT.

V gene TRBV10-3 combines with J gene TRBJ2-2; 7 bases match TRBD2. J lost 2 bases, V lost 6 bases, and 9 bases had no gene match. The CDR3 covers 16 residues. Germline V CDR1 and CDR2: ENHRY, SYGVKD. The CDR3 spells CAISLREIGNTGELFF. Written as DNA, the CDR3 is TGTGCCATCAGCCTGCGGGAGATCGGAAACACCGGGGAGCTGTTTTTT.

This clonotype was counted many times. The V call is TRBV5-1, the J call TRBJ2-1; D gene ambiguous. The CDR3 totals 13 residues. Germline CDR1 SGHRS, CDR2 YFSETQ. Trimming left V 0 bases short and J 5 bases short, with 6 bases between. The CDR3 DNA reads TGCGCCAGCAGCTTGGTGCAAGACAATGAGCAGTTCTTC. It specifies CASSLVQDNEQFF.

The table lists this clonotype with many counts. This sequence joins TRBV7-9 and TRBJ2-5; weak D call: TRBD1 (5 bases). Germline CDR1 is SEHNR and CDR2 is FQNEAQ (reference sequence). The CDR3 is made up of 12 amino acids. V was shortened by 2 bases and J by 4 bases, with 5 bases between the two germline ends. The CDR3 loop reads CASSLRGETQYF. The DNA of the CDR3 is TGTGCCAGCAGCTTAAGGGGAGAGACCCAGTACTTC.

This clonotype was observed a handful of times. This chain links TRBV30 with TRBJ2-7; D possibly uses TRBD1 or TRBD2 (5 bases each). Per the germline V gene, CDR1 is GTSNPN and CDR2 is SVGIG (reference sequence). This CDR3 is built from 14 residues. Deletions cut 2 bases from V and 1 base from J, with 12 bases between. The DNA for the CDR3 is TGTGCCTGGAGTTCCGGGGACCCTTCCTACGAGCAGTACTTC. Translated, it gives CAWSSGDPSYEQYF.

The V and J genes are TRBV19 and TRBJ1-1; D is ambiguous. This CDR3 is 15 amino acids long. Per germline, CDR1 LNHDA and CDR2 SQIVND (reference sequence). Trimming removed 0 bases from V and 3 bases from J, with 11 bases in between. In DNA, the CDR3 is TGTGCCAGTAGTATAGATCGTAATCAGCACACTGAAGCTTTCTTT. Protein: CASSIDRNQHTEAFF.

This clonotype has a handful of counts. This chain uses TRBV27 with TRBJ1-5; D is uncertain. CDR1 is MNHEY, CDR2 SMNVEV, per germline (reference sequence). CDR3 size: 15 residues. V was clipped by 0 bases and J by 0 bases, with 6 bases between them. CDR3 in DNA: TGTGCCAGCAGTTTATCCCCAGGTAGCAATCAGCCCCAGCATTTT. This translates into CASSLSPGSNQPQHF.

This clonotype showed up just a few times. The genes are TRBV7-7 and TRBJ2-1; D is perhaps TRBD1 or TRBD2 (5 bases each). Germline loops: CDR1 SSHAT, CDR2 FNYEAQ (reference sequence). Trimming cost V 3 bases and J 8 bases, with 17 bases left between them. This CDR3 is built from 15 residues. The CDR3 spells CASSFGDRQFYEQFF. CDR3 DNA sequence: TGTGCCAGCAGCTTTGGGGACCGGCAGTTTTATGAGCAGTTCTTC.

This clonotype appeared many times. The CDR3 coding sequence is TGTGCCAGCAGTTACTCAGATAGGACAGATACGCAGTATTTT. This encodes CASSYSDRTDTQYF. This sequence joins TRBV6-5 and TRBJ2-3; D unresolved. This CDR3 region has 14 residues. Germline CDR1 is MNHEY and CDR2 is SVGAGI. V was shortened by 0 bases and J by 3 bases, with 7 bases between the two germline ends.

This clonotype was seen a handful of times. The chain uses TRBV25-1 and TRBJ2-7; D is unclear. Trimming shortened V by 6 bases and J by 2 bases, and 8 bases separated the two germline ends. The CDR3 spans 12 residues. Germline CDR1 reads MGHDK; CDR2 reads SYGVNS. As DNA, the CDR3 is TGTGCCAGCAGCCCACATGCCTACGAGCAGTACTTC. This codes for CASSPHAYEQYF.

The sample holds a few counts of this clonotype. V and J are TRBV6-1 and TRBJ1-1; D ambiguous. V lost 6 bases and J lost 5, with 16 bases in between. Germline-derived CDR1 and CDR2 are MNHNS and SASEGT. CDR3 length: 14 residues. CDR3 loop: CASRVVSSGTEAFF. In nucleotides, the CDR3 is TGTGCCAGCAGAGTCGTTTCCTCCGGGACTGAAGCTTTCTTT.

This rearrangement joins TRBV5-1 to TRBJ2-2, with a tentative D call TRBD1 (5 bases). V was shortened by 0 bases and J by 6 bases, with 9 bases between the two germline ends. The CDR3 has 14 amino acids. Germline values: CDR1 SGHRS, CDR2 YFSETQ. Here the CDR3 reads CASSLVRGPGELFF. CDR3 coding DNA: TGCGCCAGCAGCTTGGTTAGGGGTCCCGGGGAGCTGTTTTTT.

The rearrangement joins TRBV7-6 to TRBJ2-5, with D hard to call. V was cut by 2 bases and J by 1 base, with 8 bases left in between. The CDR3 is made up of 14 amino acids. The germline V gene encodes CDR1 SGHVS and CDR2 FNYEAQ. CDR3 coding DNA: TGTGCCAGCAGCTTAAGTCCGAGCCAAGAGACCCAGTACTTC. The encoded protein is CASSLSPSQETQYF.

This clonotype was observed a handful of times. The chain combines TRBV2 with TRBJ2-7, with a tentative D call TRBD2 (6 bases). The germline CDR1 and CDR2 sequences are SNHLY and FYNNEI. V lost 4 bases to trimming and J lost 1 base, with 11 bases between them. The CDR3 extends over 14 amino acids. In nucleotides, the CDR3 is TGTGCCAGCAGTGTCCCCGGGAGTTCCTACGAGCAGTACTTC. It translates to CASSVPGSSYEQYF.

V and J are TRBV3-1 and TRBJ2-7, with D perhaps TRBD2 (6 bases). The CDR3 totals 17 residues. Germline V gene sequence: CDR1 LGHDT, CDR2 YNNKEL (reference sequence). V was clipped by 0 bases and J by 2 bases, with 17 bases between them. The CDR3 DNA follows: TGTGCCAGCAGCCAAGATCATCGGACTATCAAACCCTACGAGCAGTACTTC. Amino acids: CASSQDHRTIKPYEQYF.

V usage is TRBV14 and J usage is TRBJ2-7; the match to TRBD1 covers 11 bases. Germline CDR1 reads SGHDN; CDR2 reads FVKESK. The junction had 9 bases not matched to a gene; V was cut back by 4 bases and J by 7 bases. The CDR3 spans 15 residues. CDR3 coding DNA: TGTGCCAGCAGCCGAAGGACAGGGGGCCTAGAGGAGCAGTACTTC. This translates into CASSRRTGGLEEQYF.

This clonotype was picked up a small number of times. The chain recombines TRBV5-1 with TRBJ2-1; 7 bases are shared with TRBD1. The CDR3 has 16 amino acids. With V trimmed by 4 bases and J by 0 bases, 7 bases remained unmatched. In germline, CDR1 is SGHRS, CDR2 YFSETQ. The CDR3 sequence is CASSTLTGRSYNEQFF. The CDR3 nucleotides are TGCGCCAGCAGCACCCTGACAGGGCGCTCCTACAATGAGCAGTTCTTC.

The chain is built from TRBV20-1 and TRBJ2-3, with 11 bases that match TRBD2. The CDR3 runs 17 residues. The V gene's germline CDR1 is DFQATT and CDR2 SNEGSKA (reference sequence). Trimming cost V 1 base and J 7 bases; bases outside gene matches: 13. CDR3 in DNA: TGCAGTGCTAGAGTTGGGGTGACTAGCGGGGACCCTAATACGCAGTATTTT. Protein: CSARVGVTSGDPNTQYF.

This clonotype was found a few times. V usage is TRBV28 and J usage is TRBJ2-5; 9 nucleotides line up with TRBD2. The V gene's germline CDR1 is MDHEN and CDR2 SYDVKM. V was pared by 3 bases and J by 2 bases, with 7 bases of the junction left unmatched. The CDR3 has 16 amino acids. CDR3 sequence: CASSFRLAALQETQYF. CDR3 sequence (DNA): TGTGCCAGCAGTTTTAGACTAGCGGCGTTACAAGAGACCCAGTACTTC. The whole variable domain, filled in from reference TRBV28 and TRBJ2-5, reads DVKVTQSSRYLVKRTGEKVFLECVQDMDHENMFWYRQDPGLGLRLIYFSYDVKMKEKGDIPEGYSVSREKKERFSLILESASTNQTSMYLCASSFRLAALQETQYFGPGTRLLVL.

This clonotype was observed a handful of times. The V gene is TRBV12-3 or TRBV12-4, the J gene TRBJ2-1; the match to TRBD2 covers 8 bases. V was clipped by 5 bases and J by 9 bases; unmatched bases: 9. The CDR3 runs to 14 residues. CDR3 sequence (DNA): TGTGCCAGCAGTCGGGAGGGCCGAGGATTTGAGCAGTTCTTC. It translates to CASSREGRGFEQFF.

This chain connects TRBV27 to TRBJ2-3, with D tentatively TRBD1 or TRBD2 (5 bases each). V was shortened by 6 bases and J by 2 bases, with 18 bases between the two germline ends. This CDR3 contains 16 residues. The germline V gene encodes CDR1 MNHEY and CDR2 SMNVEV (reference sequence). This CDR3 is CASRGVTVVSTDTQYF. The CDR3 nucleotides are TGTGCCAGCAGGGGGGTGACCGTGGTTTCCACAGATACGCAGTATTTT.